This T cell receptor beta chain was captured by sequencing in a study of identifying expanded T cells in peripheral blood. Germline values: CDR1 LNHDA, CDR2 SQIVND (reference sequence). The CDR3 consists of 14 residues. Trimming stripped 0 bases from V and 13 bases from J, with 16 bases between. Profiled with immunoSEQ multiplex PCR; TCRdb holds only in-frame clones, not every one. Among 90,000 to 110,000 clones listed, about 88% were seen once. The sequenced sample was blood. This sequence joins TRBV19 and TRBJ2-1; D possibly uses TRBD1 or TRBD2 (5 bases each). This clonotype was obtained from a person aged 18 to 70 in good health. The DNA of the CDR3 is TGTGCCAGTAGTATAGAGAAGGGAAGGGACGATCAGTTCTTC. Translation gives CASSIEKGRDDQFF.